Following are 20 T cell receptor beta chains from one sample sequenced in a study of blood T cells in healthy people across ages. PCR was performed a second time for about 7 to 12 cycles using a sample-barcoded 5' primer and a J-beta primer mix. TCRdb recomputed calls from the 5' RACE reads with MiXCR, one row per CDR3 protein. The sample shows about 1.8 million distinct CDR3 sequences, around 48% of them seen only once. Sequencing used blood. These TCRs come from a middle-aged woman in good health.

The chain recombines TRBV5-1 with TRBJ2-7, with 10 bases identical to TRBD2. Germline trimming cut 4 bases from V and 7 bases from J; bases unmatched to any gene: 11. Looked up from germline, CDR1 is SGHRS and CDR2 is YFSETQ. The CDR3 runs 15 residues. Here the CDR3 DNA reads TGCGCCAGCAGCCCTTTCAGCGGGGGGGGTGGAGAGCAGTACTTC. It yields the protein CASSPFSGGGGEQYF.

This rearrangement joins TRBV5-1 to TRBJ2-3; 10 bases match TRBD2. There are 16 residues in the CDR3. Germline V CDR1 and CDR2: SGHRS, YFSETQ. V gave up 0 bases and J gave up 8 bases; unmatched junction bases: 9. This CDR3 reads CASSLAPSGGAGTQYF. In DNA form, the CDR3 reads TGCGCCAGCAGCTTGGCACCTAGCGGGGGAGCAGGTACGCAGTATTTT.

CDR3 nucleotide sequence: TGTGCCAGCAACCGAGGGACAGGGATAATGAACTATGGCTACACCTTC. Amino acids: CASNRGTGIMNYGYTF. V is TRBV6-2 or TRBV6-3 and J is TRBJ1-2, with 9 bases aligning to TRBD1. Germline loops: CDR1 MNHEY, CDR2 SVGEGT. With V trimmed by 7 bases and J by 2 bases, 11 bases remained unmatched. The CDR3 has 16 residues.

The sample holds a few counts of this clonotype. The rearrangement uses TRBV18 and TRBJ1-2; a weak D match, TRBD1 (5 bases). The CDR3 length is 14 residues. The V end was cut by 3 bases, the J end by 8 bases, with 16 bases between. The germline CDR1 and CDR2 sequences are KGHSH and LQKENI. CDR3 DNA: TGTGCCAGCTCACCCCCGGGACTCGAGGGAGGCTACACCTTC. It translates to CASSPPGLEGGYTF.

The chain carries TRBV20-1 and TRBJ2-4, with 8 bases matching TRBD1. This CDR3 region has 16 residues. CDR1 is DFQATT and CDR2 is SNEGSKA in the germline V gene (reference sequence). The junction had 17 bases not matched to a gene; V was cut back by 5 bases and J by 8 bases. CDR3 sequence (DNA): TGCAGTGCTGATATACGGACAGGGTCAATAGGGGACATTCAGTACTTC. It specifies CSADIRTGSIGDIQYF.

This sequence joins TRBV27 and TRBJ2-4, with 8 bases aligning to TRBD2. V lost 4 bases to trimming and J lost 13 bases; unmatched junction nucleotides: 21. Per germline, CDR1 MNHEY and CDR2 SMNVEV (reference sequence). CDR3 size: 17 residues. The chain's CDR3 is CASSSLSGGPFGRGQYF. The DNA of the CDR3 is TGTGCCAGCAGTTCCCTCTCGGGAGGGCCTTTTGGCCGTGGGCAGTACTTC.

V usage is TRBV13 and J usage is TRBJ1-3, with unresolved D. CDR1 is PRHDT and CDR2 is FYEKMQ in the germline V gene (reference sequence). The V end was cut by 4 bases, the J end by 0 bases, with 13 bases between. The CDR3 covers 16 residues. This CDR3 is CASSSRRVFSGNTIYF. CDR3 DNA: TGTGCCAGCAGCTCCCGGAGGGTCTTCTCTGGAAACACCATATATTTT.

V usage is TRBV6-1 and J usage is TRBJ2-7, with D possibly being TRBD1 (6 bases). V lost 1 base, J lost 8 bases, and 21 bases lay in between. Germline V gene sequence: CDR1 MNHNS, CDR2 SASEGT. CDR3 size: 16 residues. CDR3 sequence: CASSEGIGQGTSKQYF. DNA for the CDR3: TGTGCCAGCAGTGAAGGTATCGGGCAGGGGACCAGCAAGCAGTACTTC.

This chain links TRBV29-1 with TRBJ2-3; D not resolved. Germline CDR1 reads SQVTM; CDR2 reads ANQGSEA. The length of the CDR3 is 13 residues. The germline V and J ends were trimmed by 4 bases and 4 bases, with 12 bases remaining between them. CDR3 residues: CSVGVSTPDTQYF. The DNA for the CDR3 is TGCAGCGTTGGTGTCTCCACCCCAGATACGCAGTATTTT.

This clonotype appeared a few times. The V gene is TRBV15, the J gene TRBJ2-3; 7 bases align to TRBD2. CDR1 LNHNV and CDR2 YYDKDF come from the germline V gene (reference sequence). The CDR3 runs to 14 residues. V shed 6 bases, J shed 1 base, and the junction held 4 bases outside the gene matches. For the CDR3, the DNA is TGTGCCACCAGAGCGACTAGCCGCACAGATACGCAGTATTTT. As protein: CATRATSRTDTQYF.

The chain uses TRBV6-2 or TRBV6-3 and TRBJ2-1; 10 bases agree with TRBD2. V was pared by 7 bases and J by 5 bases, with 8 bases of the junction left unmatched. The CDR3 sequence is 15 residues long. Germline V lookup: CDR1 MNHEY, CDR2 SVGEGT. The CDR3: CASKRGTSAHNEQFF. The CDR3 region has the DNA TGTGCCAGCAAACGAGGGACTAGCGCCCACAATGAGCAGTTCTTC.

This clonotype was seen only a few times. The V and J genes are TRBV25-1 and TRBJ2-5; the match to TRBD1 covers 7 bases. V was clipped by 2 bases and J by 0 bases; unmatched bases: 6. The CDR3 consists of 16 residues. The germline gives CDR1 MGHDK, CDR2 SYGVNS. CDR3: CASSENPGGYQETQYF. For the CDR3, the DNA is TGTGCCAGCAGTGAAAATCCAGGGGGATACCAAGAGACCCAGTACTTC.

CDR3 DNA: TGTGCCAGCAGCTCGCGTGGACTGAATTATAGCAATCAGCCCCAGCATTTT. Translation: CASSSRGLNYSNQPQHF. The J gene is TRBJ1-5, the V gene TRBV7-3; D uncertain. CDR1 and CDR2 (germline): SGHTA, FQGTGA. V dropped 4 bases and J dropped 0 bases, with 16 bases sitting between them. The CDR3 is 17 amino acids.

This clonotype turned up a few times. The chain carries TRBV29-1 and TRBJ1-2; the match to TRBD1 covers 7 bases. With V trimmed by 2 bases and J by 2 bases, 2 bases remained unmatched. This CDR3 comprises 13 residues. Germline V lookup: CDR1 SQVTM, CDR2 ANQGSEA. The CDR3 reads CSVERGQNYGYTF. The CDR3 DNA is TGCAGCGTTGAAAGGGGACAGAACTATGGCTACACCTTC. The entire variable domain, with the rest obtained from reference TRBV29-1 and TRBJ1-2, is as follows: SAVISQKPSRDICQRGTSLTIQCQVDSQVTMMFWYRQQPGQSLTLIATANQGSEATYESGFVIDKFPISRPNLTFSTLTVSNMSPEDSSIYLCSVERGQNYGYTFGSGTRLTVV.

The gene calls are TRBV7-9 and TRBJ2-1; 8 bases agree with TRBD2. This CDR3 has 15 amino acids. V lost 4 bases and J lost 6; bases outside the gene matches: 8. CDR1 SEHNR and CDR2 FQNEAQ come from the germline V gene (reference sequence). The CDR3 loop reads CASSSVAGGFNEQFF. The CDR3 DNA follows: TGTGCCAGCAGCTCCGTGGCGGGGGGTTTCAATGAGCAGTTCTTC.

This clonotype was counted a few times. V is TRBV2 and J is TRBJ2-5; D unclear. V was clipped by 3 bases and J by 4 bases, with 9 bases between them. The CDR3 has 13 residues. Germline-derived CDR1 and CDR2 are SNHLY and FYNNEI. The CDR3 DNA reads TGTGCCAGCAGTGAGACCTGGGGAGAGACCCAGTACTTC. It is translated as CASSETWGETQYF. Full variable domain (remainder filled in from reference TRBV2 and TRBJ2-5): EPEVTQTPSHQVTQMGQEVILRCVPISNHLYFYWYRQILGQKVEFLVSFYNNEISEKSEIFDDQFSVERPDGSNFTLKIRSTKLEDSAMYFCASSETWGETQYFGPGTRLLVL.

The chain joins TRBV4-2 to TRBJ2-1, with 10 bases that match TRBD1. Per germline, CDR1 LGHNA and CDR2 YNFKEQ. After removal of 4 bases from V and 6 bases from J, the junction contained 15 bases not matched to a gene. There are 18 residues in the CDR3. The CDR3 DNA follows: TGTGCCAGCAGCCTAGCATTTAGAGGACAGGGGGTCTTCAATGAGCAGTTCTTC. Translating gives CASSLAFRGQGVFNEQFF.

The gene calls are TRBV6-6 and TRBJ2-3; 8 nucleotides match TRBD2. Trimming cost V 2 bases and J 4 bases; bases outside gene matches: 11. Germline assignment: CDR1 MNHNY and CDR2 SVGAGI (reference sequence). This CDR3 is 17 amino acids long. CDR3 region: CASSYPQRGRVADTQYF. The CDR3 DNA sequence: TGTGCCAGCAGTTACCCCCAGCGGGGGAGGGTCGCAGATACGCAGTATTTT.

The J gene is TRBJ1-2, the V gene TRBV10-3; 10 positions match TRBD1. V was pared by 3 bases and J by 2 bases, with 3 bases of the junction left unmatched. CDR1 and CDR2 from the germline V gene are ENHRY and SYGVKD. The CDR3 loop spans 15 amino acids. The CDR3 spells CAISDRTGGNYGYTF. CDR3 nucleotide sequence: TGTGCCATCAGTGACAGGACAGGGGGGAACTATGGCTACACCTTC.

This sequence joins TRBV2 and TRBJ2-3, with 10 bases fitting TRBD1. Trimming cost V 8 bases and J 4 bases; bases outside gene matches: 6. CDR1 and CDR2 from the germline V gene are SNHLY and FYNNEI. This CDR3 comprises 14 residues. The CDR3 DNA reads as TGTGCCAGCGGGGGGGACAGGGGAGCAGATACGCAGTATTTT. Translated, it gives CASGGDRGADTQYF.